This is a list of T cell receptor beta chains from one sample in a study of T cell changes during pregnancy in multiple sclerosis. Sequencing was performed with immunoSEQ multiplex PCR; in TCRdb, only in-frame clones are kept and a portion is missing. The repertoire holds 100,000 or so clones, with around nine tenths as singletons. The material sequenced was peripheral blood, taken in the second trimester of pregnancy. These receptors all stem from a female donor in good health, enrolled as a control in a pregnancy study. Both conserved end residues are part of each CDR3. The D gene is left open where the match is weak. The size field is filled for only some rows; it gives once, few, many or a size class.

CDR3 DNA: TGTGCCAGCAGCCTAGGAGGAGGGAACACAGATACGCAGTATTTT
CDR3 protein: CASSLGGGNTDTQYF
CDR3 length: 15
clone size: once
V gene: TRBV6-4
D gene: -
J gene: TRBJ2-3

CDR3 DNA: TGTGCCAAGGGACAGCCCTACGAGCAGTACTTC
CDR3 protein: CAKGQPYEQYF
CDR3 length: 11
clone size: once
V gene: TRBV6-1
D gene: TRBD1
J gene: TRBJ2-7

CDR3 DNA: TGTGCCAGCAGCCCCTGGGGAGGCTTGGGAGGGTACGAGCAGTACTTC
CDR3 protein: CASSPWGGLGGYEQYF
CDR3 length: 16
clone size: -
V gene: TRBV9
D gene: TRBD2
J gene: TRBJ2-7

CDR3 DNA: TGTGCCAGCAGCTTAGGTGGGAGGGTTAAGAATGAGCAGTTCTTC
CDR3 protein: CASSLGGRVKNEQFF
CDR3 length: 15
clone size: -
V gene: TRBV7-6
D gene: TRBD2
J gene: TRBJ2-1

CDR3 DNA: TGTGCCAGCAGACCCCATCCTAGTGGTTCGGCCCAGTACTTC
CDR3 protein: CASRPHPSGSAQYF
CDR3 length: 14
clone size: -
V gene: TRBV28
D gene: -
J gene: TRBJ2-5

CDR3 DNA: TGTGCCAGTAGTATAAACGGCTATGGCTACACCTTC
CDR3 protein: CASSINGYGYTF
CDR3 length: 12
clone size: -
V gene: TRBV19
D gene: -
J gene: TRBJ1-2

CDR3 DNA: TGTGCCAGCAGTGCTAGGACTAGCGGGGTCTACAATGAGCAGTTCTTC
CDR3 protein: CASSARTSGVYNEQFF
CDR3 length: 16
clone size: once
V gene: TRBV2
D gene: TRBD2
J gene: TRBJ2-1

CDR3 DNA: TGTGCCAGCAGCTTGACAGAGTTCTATGGCTACACCTTC
CDR3 protein: CASSLTEFYGYTF
CDR3 length: 13
clone size: once
V gene: TRBV7-9
D gene: -
J gene: TRBJ1-2

CDR3 DNA: TGTGCCAGCAGCTTAATCGGACGGGGGTCACCCCTCCACTTT
CDR3 protein: CASSLIGRGSPLHF
CDR3 length: 14
clone size: -
V gene: TRBV7-2
D gene: -
J gene: TRBJ1-6

CDR3 DNA: TGCAGCGCGGGACTAGCGAACCCCTACGAGCAGTACTTC
CDR3 protein: CSAGLANPYEQYF
CDR3 length: 13
clone size: -
V gene: TRBV29-1
D gene: TRBD2
J gene: TRBJ2-7

CDR3 DNA: TGTGCCAGCAGTGAAGCGCGCTCGGACAGAGGCTACACCTTC
CDR3 protein: CASSEARSDRGYTF
CDR3 length: 14
clone size: once
V gene: TRBV2
D gene: -
J gene: TRBJ1-2

CDR3 DNA: TGTGCCAGCTCACCACTAGGGGGCCAAGAGACCCAGTACTTC
CDR3 protein: CASSPLGGQETQYF
CDR3 length: 14
clone size: -
V gene: TRBV18
D gene: -
J gene: TRBJ2-5

CDR3 DNA: TGTGCCAGCAGCTTAGGTTTACTCCCTGAGGAGACCCAGTACTTC
CDR3 protein: CASSLGLLPEETQYF
CDR3 length: 15
clone size: -
V gene: TRBV11-2
D gene: -
J gene: TRBJ2-5

CDR3 DNA: TGTGCCAGCAGCCTCTCGACAAGCACTGAAGCTTTCTTT
CDR3 protein: CASSLSTSTEAFF
CDR3 length: 13
clone size: -
V gene: TRBV7-2
D gene: -
J gene: TRBJ1-1

CDR3 DNA: TGTGCCATCAGTGAACCAGGACAGGGTGGTCAGCCCCAGCATTTT
CDR3 protein: CAISEPGQGGQPQHF
CDR3 length: 15
clone size: -
V gene: TRBV10-3
D gene: TRBD1
J gene: TRBJ1-5

CDR3 DNA: TGTGCCAGCAGTTACCCGACAGGGCAGGACGAAAAACTGTTTTTT
CDR3 protein: CASSYPTGQDEKLFF
CDR3 length: 15
clone size: -
V gene: TRBV28
D gene: TRBD1
J gene: TRBJ1-4

CDR3 DNA: TGTGCCAGCAGCTCCGACCTAGACGAGAACCGAGAGACCCAGTACTTC
CDR3 protein: CASSSDLDENRETQYF
CDR3 length: 16
clone size: -
V gene: TRBV7-9
D gene: -
J gene: TRBJ2-5

CDR3 DNA: TGTGCCAGCAGCTTAGTTGGACTAGCGGAGAACAATGAGCAGTTCTTC
CDR3 protein: CASSLVGLAENNEQFF
CDR3 length: 16
clone size: -
V gene: TRBV13
D gene: TRBD2
J gene: TRBJ2-1

CDR3 DNA: TGCGCCAGCAGCTCAGGGCTTGTGGCCCAGTACTTC
CDR3 protein: CASSSGLVAQYF
CDR3 length: 12
clone size: -
V gene: TRBV5-1
D gene: -
J gene: TRBJ2-5

CDR3 DNA: TGTGCCAGCAGTTTTCTAGGTGGACTTGGAAACACCATATATTTT
CDR3 protein: CASSFLGGLGNTIYF
CDR3 length: 15
clone size: -
V gene: TRBV28
D gene: -
J gene: TRBJ1-3

CDR3 DNA: TGTGCCAGTAGTATGGGCGGGATTAACTATGGCTACACCTTC
CDR3 protein: CASSMGGINYGYTF
CDR3 length: 14
clone size: -
V gene: TRBV19
D gene: -
J gene: TRBJ1-2

CDR3 DNA: TGCGCCAGCAGCCTGGACAGCGGGGCCTTGGATGAAAAACTGTTTTTT
CDR3 protein: CASSLDSGALDEKLFF
CDR3 length: 16
clone size: -
V gene: TRBV5-1
D gene: -
J gene: TRBJ1-4

CDR3 DNA: TGTGCCAGCAGTTACTCAGGGGTAGGGAACCCTGGGGCTTTCTTT
CDR3 protein: CASSYSGVGNPGAFF
CDR3 length: 15
clone size: -
V gene: TRBV6-5
D gene: -
J gene: TRBJ1-1

CDR3 DNA: TGTGCCAGCAGCTTACATCGGCAGGGGGCCTCCTACGAGCAGTACTTC
CDR3 protein: CASSLHRQGASYEQYF
CDR3 length: 16
clone size: once
V gene: TRBV7-2
D gene: TRBD1
J gene: TRBJ2-7

CDR3 DNA: TGTGCCAGCGTAGACAGGGAGGTGGGTCAGCCCCAGCATTTT
CDR3 protein: CASVDREVGQPQHF
CDR3 length: 14
clone size: -
V gene: TRBV6-1
D gene: TRBD1
J gene: TRBJ1-5

CDR3 DNA: TGTGCCAGCTCACCATCTAGCCTCCAAGAGACCCAGTACTTC
CDR3 protein: CASSPSSLQETQYF
CDR3 length: 14
clone size: -
V gene: TRBV18
D gene: -
J gene: TRBJ2-5

CDR3 DNA: TGTGCCAGCAGCCGCGGGGCAGCCCCTTACCAAGAGACCCAGTACTTC
CDR3 protein: CASSRGAAPYQETQYF
CDR3 length: 16
clone size: -
V gene: TRBV5-4
D gene: -
J gene: TRBJ2-5

CDR3 DNA: TGTGCCAGCAGCCCCCGAGGAGGAAGCTCCTACAATGAGCAGTTCTTC
CDR3 protein: CASSPRGGSSYNEQFF
CDR3 length: 16
clone size: -
V gene: TRBV7-2
D gene: -
J gene: TRBJ2-1

CDR3 DNA: TGTGCCAGCAGCGATGGAGGGAGGACTGAAGCTTTCTTT
CDR3 protein: CASSDGGRTEAFF
CDR3 length: 13
clone size: -
V gene: TRBV2
D gene: -
J gene: TRBJ1-1

CDR3 DNA: TGTGCCAGCAGCTTGGGGGCAGGCCAAACATCCTACGAGCAGTACTTC
CDR3 protein: CASSLGAGQTSYEQYF
CDR3 length: 16
clone size: -
V gene: TRBV7-6
D gene: -
J gene: TRBJ2-7

CDR3 DNA: TGTGCCAGCTCACCACCGGGACAGGGTGGTCGTTGGACTGAAGCTTTCTTT
CDR3 protein: CASSPPGQGGRWTEAFF
CDR3 length: 17
clone size: -
V gene: TRBV18
D gene: TRBD1
J gene: TRBJ1-1

CDR3 DNA: TGTGCCAGCACGGGGATGGCTCCCTTAACCGGGGAGCTGTTTTTT
CDR3 protein: CASTGMAPLTGELFF
CDR3 length: 15
clone size: -
V gene: TRBV2
D gene: -
J gene: TRBJ2-2

CDR3 DNA: TGTGCCAGTAGTCCCGTCACTGGTGCTGGCTACACCTTC
CDR3 protein: CASSPVTGAGYTF
CDR3 length: 13
clone size: -
V gene: TRBV19
D gene: -
J gene: TRBJ1-2

CDR3 DNA: TGTGCCAGCAGCCCCGGGACAGGGGTAGGTAATGAGCAGTTCTTC
CDR3 protein: CASSPGTGVGNEQFF
CDR3 length: 15
clone size: -
V gene: TRBV7-8
D gene: TRBD1
J gene: TRBJ2-1

CDR3 DNA: TGTGCCAGCTCTGGCGGCCCCTCCTACAATGAGCAGTTCTTC
CDR3 protein: CASSGGPSYNEQFF
CDR3 length: 14
clone size: -
V gene: TRBV18
D gene: -
J gene: TRBJ2-1

CDR3 DNA: TGTGCCAGCTCACCAACGGGTACAGGGGGCTACGAGCAGTACTTC
CDR3 protein: CASSPTGTGGYEQYF
CDR3 length: 15
clone size: -
V gene: TRBV18
D gene: TRBD1
J gene: TRBJ2-7

CDR3 DNA: TGCGCCAGCAGCTCGGGACAGGGGGTATTCTATAATTCACCCCTCCACTTT
CDR3 protein: CASSSGQGVFYNSPLHF
CDR3 length: 17
clone size: -
V gene: TRBV5-1
D gene: TRBD1
J gene: TRBJ1-6

CDR3 DNA: TGTGCCATCAGTGAAACTAGCACAGATACGCAGTATTTT
CDR3 protein: CAISETSTDTQYF
CDR3 length: 13
clone size: once
V gene: TRBV10-3
D gene: -
J gene: TRBJ2-3

CDR3 DNA: TGTGCCACCGGCCCTACTGGTAGGGGGAACACTGAAGCTTTCTTT
CDR3 protein: CATGPTGRGNTEAFF
CDR3 length: 15
clone size: -
V gene: TRBV14
D gene: -
J gene: TRBJ1-1

CDR3 DNA: TGTGCCAGCAGCTTGAGGACAGGATCAGGCAATCAGCCCCAGCATTTT
CDR3 protein: CASSLRTGSGNQPQHF
CDR3 length: 16
clone size: -
V gene: TRBV5-4
D gene: TRBD1
J gene: TRBJ1-5

CDR3 DNA: TGTGCCAGCAGATCACAGGGAGGGGGAAAGACCCAGTACTTC
CDR3 protein: CASRSQGGGKTQYF
CDR3 length: 14
clone size: once
V gene: TRBV28
D gene: -
J gene: TRBJ2-5

CDR3 DNA: TGTGCCAGCAGCGTAGATGGAGCTAGCGGGTACAATGAGCAGTTCTTC
CDR3 protein: CASSVDGASGYNEQFF
CDR3 length: 16
clone size: -
V gene: TRBV9
D gene: TRBD2
J gene: TRBJ2-1

CDR3 DNA: TGTGCCTGGAGTCCACTGGGGACAGGTAACACTGAAGCTTTCTTT
CDR3 protein: CAWSPLGTGNTEAFF
CDR3 length: 15
clone size: few
V gene: TRBV30
D gene: TRBD1
J gene: TRBJ1-1

CDR3 DNA: TGTGCCAGCAGCTCTACAGACAGGGGCTATGGCTACACCTTC
CDR3 protein: CASSSTDRGYGYTF
CDR3 length: 14
clone size: -
V gene: TRBV11-2
D gene: TRBD1
J gene: TRBJ1-2

CDR3 DNA: TGCGCCAGCAGCTTCTTGGGAGCTAGCGGATGGAGGATCTACAATGAGCAGTTCTTC
CDR3 protein: CASSFLGASGWRIYNEQFF
CDR3 length: 19
clone size: -
V gene: TRBV5-1
D gene: TRBD2
J gene: TRBJ2-1

CDR3 DNA: TGTGCCAGTAGTATAAGAGGGCGCAACTATGGCTACACCTTC
CDR3 protein: CASSIRGRNYGYTF
CDR3 length: 14
clone size: -
V gene: TRBV19
D gene: -
J gene: TRBJ1-2

CDR3 DNA: TGTGCCAGCAGCTTAGGCGGCGGGCCTCAAGAGACCCAGTACTTC
CDR3 protein: CASSLGGGPQETQYF
CDR3 length: 15
clone size: -
V gene: TRBV7-9
D gene: -
J gene: TRBJ2-5

CDR3 DNA: TGCGCCAGCAGTGATATCCCCACAAGGGGGACCTACGAGCAGTACTTC
CDR3 protein: CASSDIPTRGTYEQYF
CDR3 length: 16
clone size: once
V gene: TRBV10-1
D gene: -
J gene: TRBJ2-7

CDR3 DNA: TGTGCCTGGAGTGTACTGAGGGGGGAGACCCAGTACTTC
CDR3 protein: CAWSVLRGETQYF
CDR3 length: 13
clone size: -
V gene: TRBV30
D gene: -
J gene: TRBJ2-5

CDR3 DNA: TGTGCCAGCAGAACATTAGGGGCACTAGTCAGGGGGAATGAGCAGTTCTTC
CDR3 protein: CASRTLGALVRGNEQFF
CDR3 length: 17
clone size: -
V gene: TRBV27
D gene: TRBD1
J gene: TRBJ2-1

CDR3 DNA: TGTGCCAGCAGCTTCCCCGGGACAGCTCCCTATGGCTACACCTTC
CDR3 protein: CASSFPGTAPYGYTF
CDR3 length: 15
clone size: -
V gene: TRBV11-2
D gene: TRBD1
J gene: TRBJ1-2

CDR3 DNA: TGTGCCAGCAGCTTAAGAGGCAGCGAAGGTGGCTATGGCTACACCTTC
CDR3 protein: CASSLRGSEGGYGYTF
CDR3 length: 16
clone size: -
V gene: TRBV11-2
D gene: -
J gene: TRBJ1-2